This T cell receptor (beta chain) was recovered during a study of T cell responses to AZD1222 COVID-19 vaccine (dated by TCRdb to the early 2020s). Describing the broader study: AZD1222 recipients given second doses at about 4 weeks or at about 12 weeks were pooled, since spike-specific TCR depth and breadth were not found to differ between the two schedules. TCR sequencing covered more than 230 trial participants: some 210 given two doses of AZD1222 and 26 given two doses of MenACWY control vaccine. Enrollment into the trials was organized by age into subgroups of 18-55, 56-69 and 70-plus years, and those subgroups contained approximately 160, 26 and 62 TCR-sequenced participants, respectively. The study at large found these results: Conclusions about previously exposed vaccinees are limited, since just six AZD1222 recipients were seropositive for SARS-CoV-2 at baseline. Spike-specific TCR breadth and depth rose significantly after two AZD1222 doses compared with day 0 and with MenACWY recipients. The 56-69-year group was small, and its depth increase did not reach significance, likely because of low power. Nearly half of unique spike-specific TCRs reportedly recognized epitopes outside regions mutated in the B.1.351 and B.1.1.7 variants. The whole spike protein was spanned by vaccine-associated CD4 TCRs, and dominant responses were seen in regions 160-218 and 743-854. Because no day 14 peak-response samples were available, repertoires were characterized only after the peak T cell response. Most participants were white British and females outnumbered males, and the authors suggested that clonal diversity may have been underestimated.

The CDR3 regions of human TCRbeta chains were analyzed by immunosequencing. On the study's bioinformatics: Repertoire TCRs were matched against a reference library of SARS-CoV-2-specific TCRs generated with the MIRA antigen-specificity platform. Breadth was defined as the fraction of unique TCRs that were SARS-CoV-2-associated. Depth was defined as the fraction of total T cells that were SARS-CoV-2-associated. Using the MIRA data, every spike-specific TCR was mapped to the spike region that the TCR reacted to and assigned to either a CD4 or a CD8 class. Log10-transformed breadth and depth values were compared by one-way ANOVA with Sidak's multiple comparisons tests. TCRdb's version of the immuneACCESS table is confined to in-frame rearrangements and falls short of the full clone set. An unresolved V gene accounts for under half of the shortfall where checked; the remainder is of unknown origin. That table gives V, J and clone size, and the DNA gave D and trimming. Within this sample are some 130,000 clones, with approximately 88% of them counted one time only. The leading ten clones occupy 5% to 7.5% of the sample.

What the time point label conveys for this sample: baseline before first vaccination. Samples from vaccinated people were obtained from the UK trials COV001 and COV002, which included a single-blind randomized controlled phase 2/3 trial of AZD1222 (ChAdOx1 nCoV-19) in healthy adults. Trial participant PBMC samples were collected at day 0 and day 28 after the second dose for TCRbeta chain sequencing. Counted from cysteine to phenylalanine, this CDR3 has 13 amino acids. CDR3 DNA is the only sequence kept; it has 39 bases, read in frame from the first base. The V end loses 3 bases and the J end loses 8 bases, and a stretch of 10 bases separates them. CDR1 SEHNR and CDR2 FQNEAQ are derived from the germline V gene (reference sequence). For this clone: Its binding antigen is unknown. Base quality data are lacking; no much larger clone is found one base away.

The receptor was isolated from an adult in good health. Recombination joined TRBV7-9 with TRBJ2-2, with no confidently assigned D gene. Sequences were derived from peripheral blood, sampled on day 0 of AZD1222 vaccination. The DNA is TGTGCCAGCAGCTTTGAAGGGTCGGGGGAGCTGTTTTTT. The resulting protein is CASSFEGSGELFF.